The present entry profiles one TCR beta chain with its context. Its antigen is currently unknown. These data are taken from a study of beta chain features in type 1 diabetes. CDR3 length: 14 residues. With 5 bases clipped from V and 8 bases from J, the junction kept 8 bases outside the gene matches. Germline lookup yields CDR1 SNHLY and CDR2 FYNNEI. All of the isolated RNA was reverse transcribed, so expressed TCRB transcripts were sequenced. Here immunoSEQ multiplex PCR was the method, and the copy in TCRdb shows in-frame clones only, minus some. The sample lists roughly 700,000 clones; 13% were seen once. Study-wide points: Among patients with Type 1 diabetes, TCRB CDR3s were moderately but significantly shorter in every one of the four CD4+ subsets. PCR might preferentially amplify shorter templates, equally in patients and controls. Diminished insertions and augmented deletions at VDJ junctions characterized type 1 diabetes patients.

What was sequenced was naive CD4+ T cells from blood. This chain joins TRBV2 and TRBJ1-4; TRBD1 aligns across 7 bases. The TCR comes from a man between 18 and 29 years old with type 1 diabetes. The CDR3: CASSLQGSEEKLFF. CDR3 coding DNA: TGTGCCAGCAGTCTACAGGGGTCGGAAGAAAAACTGTTTTTT.